The 19 T cell receptor beta chains below were found in one sample sequenced in a study of blood T cell repertoires in COVID-19. Using immunoSEQ multiplex PCR, the repertoire was profiled, and TCRdb retains in-frame clones only, with some absent. The table lists about 30,000 clones, roughly 85% of them singletons, with under 9.5% in the top ten. Sequences were obtained from peripheral blood. These receptors were collected from a man older than 75 with active COVID-19.

The J gene is TRBJ1-2, the V gene TRBV5-1; TRBD1 matches 11 bases. This CDR3 contains 14 residues. Germline CDR1 and CDR2: SGHRS and YFSETQ. V shed 3 bases, J shed 5 bases, and the junction held 3 bases outside the gene matches. Written as DNA, the CDR3 is TGCGCCAGCAGCTCCGGACAGGGGGCGTATGGCTACACCTTC. Amino acids: CASSSGQGAYGYTF.

The table lists this clone with a few counts. The gene calls are TRBV5-6 and TRBJ1-1, with D unresolved. Germline V gene lookup returns CDR1 SGHDT and CDR2 YYEEEE. V lost 6 bases and J 6 bases, leaving 15 bases between the germline ends. CDR3 length: 13 amino acids. The CDR3 nucleotides are TGTGCCAGCACCCCAGGAAGATTATCTGAAGCTTTCTTT. Amino acid sequence: CASTPGRLSEAFF.

This clone was counted a single time. The chain carries TRBV5-1 and TRBJ2-1, with D tentatively TRBD2 (5 bases). There are 15 residues in the CDR3. Per germline, CDR1 SGHRS and CDR2 YFSETQ. With 2 bases removed from V and 0 bases from J, the gap between germline ends came to 9 bases. The DNA for the CDR3 is TGCGCCAGCAGCTTAATAGGGAGCTCCTACAATGAGCAGTTCTTC. Its protein product is CASSLIGSSYNEQFF.

This clone was found once. CDR3 DNA: TGCGCCAGCAGTGTGGCAGGGGATATATACGAGCAGTACTTC. Protein sequence: CASSVAGDIYEQYF. The chain employs TRBV10-2 and TRBJ2-7, with D possibly matching TRBD1 (6 bases). The V end lost 4 bases, the J end lost 4 bases, and 14 bases lay between the germline ends. Germline CDR1 is WSHSY and CDR2 is SAAADI. This CDR3 is 14 amino acids long.

The DNA for the CDR3 is TGTGCCAGCAGCCAAGAAGACAGGGGGCAAGCTTTCTTT. Translated, it gives CASSQEDRGQAFF. V is TRBV12-3 or TRBV12-4 and J is TRBJ1-1; TRBD1 matches at 10 bases. V lost 6 bases to trimming and J lost 9 bases; unmatched junction nucleotides: 7. The CDR3 is 13 residues long.

The J gene is TRBJ1-5, the V gene TRBV6-2 or TRBV6-3; D is undetermined. Germline V gene lookup returns CDR1 MNHEY and CDR2 SVGEGT. The V end lost 0 bases, the J end lost 8 bases, and 17 bases lay between the germline ends. This CDR3 spans 16 amino acids. The CDR3: CASSYSNTRAIKPQHF. DNA of the CDR3: TGTGCCAGCAGTTACTCGAATACCCGCGCAATCAAGCCCCAGCATTTT.

This clone was recorded only once. This chain uses TRBV3-1 (or the pseudogene TRBV3-2) with TRBJ2-3; TRBD2 matches 11 bases. Germline CDR1 reads LGHDT; CDR2 reads YNNKEL (reference sequence). The V gene end was trimmed by 7 bases and the J gene end by 0 bases; junction bases not matched to a gene: 12. The CDR3 has 18 amino acids. The CDR3: CASMSTSGDNPSTDTQYF. DNA of the CDR3: TGTGCCAGCATGTCGACTAGCGGGGATAACCCTAGCACAGATACGCAGTATTTT.

This clone is categorized as medium-sized (0.01 to 0.1%). The gene calls are TRBV19 and TRBJ2-1, with TRBD2 matching over 14 bases. V shed 7 bases and J 7 bases; nucleotides not matched to a gene: 6. CDR3 length: 15 amino acids. Germline CDR1 is LNHDA and CDR2 is SQIVND (reference sequence). The CDR3 protein is CASTATSGGVNEQFF. The CDR3 DNA sequence: TGTGCCAGTACCGCGACTAGCGGGGGGGTAAATGAGCAGTTCTTC.

The CDR3 coding sequence is TGTGCCAGCAGAACAACAACAGGGGGCGGAGTTGGCTACACCTTC. Its translation: CASRTTTGGGVGYTF. The rearrangement joins TRBV28 to TRBJ1-2; TRBD1 agrees at 9 bases. After removal of 6 bases from V and 7 bases from J, the junction contained 12 bases not matched to a gene. Germline values: CDR1 MDHEN, CDR2 SYDVKM. The CDR3 is made up of 15 amino acids.

This rearrangement joins TRBV18 to TRBJ1-6, with 7 bases fitting TRBD1. V was clipped by 5 bases and J by 10 bases; unmatched bases: 8. The CDR3 is 14 amino acids. Germline lookup yields CDR1 KGHSH and CDR2 LQKENI. CDR3 amino acids: CASSSTGRQSPLHF. In DNA form, the CDR3 reads TGTGCCAGCTCATCGACAGGGAGGCAGTCACCCCTCCACTTT.

The rearrangement uses TRBV7-9 and TRBJ2-5, with 9 bases identical to TRBD2. The trim removed 1 base at V and 5 bases at J, leaving 11 bases unmatched. This CDR3 spans 17 amino acids. Germline V gene lookup returns CDR1 SEHNR and CDR2 FQNEAQ (reference sequence). CDR3 in DNA: TGTGCCAGCAGCTTAGTCTTTAGTAGCGGGGGTGTGGAGACCCAGTACTTC. It codes for CASSLVFSSGGVETQYF.

CDR3 residues: CASSQRGSYNEQFF. Here the CDR3 DNA reads TGTGCCAGCAGTCAGAGGGGGTCCTACAATGAGCAGTTCTTC. The chain is built from TRBV6-2 or TRBV6-3 and TRBJ2-1; a weak D match, TRBD1 (6 bases). Deletions cut 5 bases from V and 1 base from J, with 9 bases between. CDR1 is MNHEY and CDR2 is SVGEGT in the germline V gene. CDR3 length: 14 residues.

The chain links TRBV5-1 to TRBJ2-2, with no clear D. This CDR3 has 15 residues. Between the trimmed V and J ends, which lost 4 bases and 2 bases, there was a span of 12 bases. CDR1 is SGHRS and CDR2 is YFSETQ in the germline V gene. The CDR3 is CASSGTVTNTGELFF. The CDR3, as DNA: TGCGCCAGCAGCGGAACAGTCACAAACACCGGGGAGCTGTTTTTT.

The chain employs TRBV19 and TRBJ1-1; D is perhaps TRBD1 (5 bases). Germline CDR1 and CDR2: LNHDA and SQIVND (reference sequence). V was shortened by 5 bases and J by 5 bases, with 12 bases between the two germline ends. The length of the CDR3 is 13 residues. CDR3 in amino acids: CASSPREGTEAFF. The CDR3 region has the DNA TGTGCCAGTAGTCCCAGGGAGGGTACTGAAGCTTTCTTT.

The V call is TRBV4-3, the J call TRBJ2-3, with 8 bases that match TRBD1. After removal of 4 bases from V and 6 bases from J, the junction contained 9 bases not matched to a gene. CDR1 is LGHNA and CDR2 is YSLEER in the germline V gene. This CDR3 is built from 15 residues. The CDR3 nucleotides are TGCGCCAGCAGCCTGACCTCAGGGGGCGCTGATACGCAGTATTTT. It translates to CASSLTSGGADTQYF.

The CDR3 reads CASSLAGGSGNTIYF. CDR3 coding DNA: TGTGCCAGCAGCTTAGCAGGGGGCTCTGGAAACACCATATATTTT. The chain links TRBV7-8 to TRBJ1-3; D perhaps matches TRBD1 (6 bases). The V gene's germline CDR1 is SGHVS and CDR2 FQNEAQ. The CDR3 extends over 15 amino acids. With 0 bases removed from V and 0 bases from J, the gap between germline ends came to 6 bases.

This clone came up once. The rearrangement uses TRBV6-2 or TRBV6-3 and TRBJ2-5; D unresolved. CDR1 is MNHEY and CDR2 is SVGEGT in the germline V gene. Trimming stripped 4 bases from V and 5 bases from J, with 11 bases between. This CDR3 region has 13 residues. CDR3: CASSFLSRETQYF. Here the CDR3 DNA reads TGTGCCAGCAGTTTTCTCTCCCGGGAGACCCAGTACTTC.

DNA for the CDR3: TGTGCCAGCAGTGGCCCCTACACCTTC. Encoded protein: CASSGPYTF. V gene TRBV12-3 or TRBV12-4 combines with J gene TRBJ1-2; unclear D gene. The V and J ends lost 5 bases and 10 bases respectively, with 5 bases between them. The CDR3 consists of 9 residues.

V usage is TRBV2 and J usage is TRBJ2-1, with 8 nucleotides matching TRBD1. This CDR3 is 14 amino acids long. From germline, CDR1 is SNHLY and CDR2 FYNNEI. With 4 bases clipped from V and 6 bases from J, the junction kept 5 bases outside the gene matches. CDR3 sequence: CASSVDRAGNEQFF. The DNA for the CDR3 is TGTGCCAGCAGTGTGGACAGGGCCGGCAATGAGCAGTTCTTC.